Presented here are 2 T cell receptor beta chains from one specimen sequenced in a study of blood T cells in healthy people across ages (dated by TCRdb to between 2015 and 2017). The library was generated by 5' RACE. TCRdb names Illumina HiSeq 2500 as the instrument used. The second PCR ran for about 6 to 11 cycles and used a J-beta primer mix along with a sample-barcoded 5' primer. TCRdb ran its own pipeline on the public reads, namely fastp trimming at Q25 and MiXCR clone calling, and kept in-frame beta chains. Each entry is one CDR3 protein sequence, shown with its most common DNA and genes. Across this sample there are hundreds of thousands of distinct CDR3 sequences, with roughly a quarter seen only once. The ten largest clonotypes hold under 4.5% of the sample. This same sample was also taken into another study, of T cells of mothers and their children.

The material sequenced was blood. Source of these receptors: a boy between 2 and 15 years old in good health.

V is TRBV12-5 and J is TRBJ2-5; the match to TRBD1 covers 7 bases. Trimming at V came to 0 bases and at J to 2 bases, leaving 9 bases not matched to a gene. Germline assignment: CDR1 LGHNT and CDR2 FRNRAP. There are 17 residues in the CDR3. CDR3: CASGLVPLGDSQETQYF. CDR3 DNA sequence: TGTGCTAGTGGTTTGGTACCCCTCGGGGACAGTCAAGAGACCCAGTACTTC.

This clonotype was found a few times. The chain recombines TRBV28 with TRBJ2-3; 10 bases map to TRBD1. Looked up from germline, CDR1 is MDHEN and CDR2 is SYDVKM. V lost 4 bases, J lost 4 bases, and 11 bases stayed unmatched. The CDR3 has 17 residues. Written as DNA, the CDR3 is TGTGCCAGCAGTTCCCCGGGACAGGGGAGTTTTGCAGATACGCAGTATTTT. It codes for CASSSPGQGSFADTQYF.